The 21 T cell receptor beta chains below come from one sample, sequenced in a study of blood T cell repertoires in COVID-19 (dated by TCRdb to 2019 to 2021). Library method: the immunoSEQ multiplex PCR assay. Imported from immuneACCESS, the table was reduced by TCRdb to in-frame sequences with V and J called. These copies leave out some clones; in studies compared against another copy, an unresolved V gene accounts for under half, and the cause of the remainder is not known. Present in this sample are fewer than 350,000 clones, about 89% of which were seen just once. Jointly, the top ten make up 4.5% to 6.5% of the sample. The sequenced material came from PBMCs or T cells enriched from blood (not recorded which). These receptor sequences come from a man in his 60s who had recovered from COVID-19.

This chain links TRBV5-5 with TRBJ1-4; no definite D call. CDR1 is SGHKS and CDR2 is YYEKEE in the germline V gene (reference sequence). The CDR3 is 12 amino acids. The ends were cut back, 4 bases at V and 6 bases at J, with 7 bases in the middle. For the CDR3, the DNA is TGTGCCAGCAGCACGGAGCATGAAAAACTGTTTTTT. Encoded protein: CASSTEHEKLFF.

The chain employs TRBV5-6 and TRBJ2-3; no clear D gene. This CDR3 is built from 15 residues. Deletions cut 4 bases from V and 5 bases from J, with 17 bases between. CDR1 SGHDT and CDR2 YYEEEE come from the germline V gene. For the CDR3, the DNA is TGTGCCAGCAGCAGATTTAGCAGCACGGGAGATACGCAGTATTTT. Protein product: CASSRFSSTGDTQYF.

The chain is built from TRBV29-1 and TRBJ2-3, with 9 bases matching TRBD2. The CDR3 sequence is 20 residues long. With V trimmed by 1 base and J by 3 bases, 20 bases remained unmatched. The V gene's germline CDR1 is SQVTM and CDR2 ANQGSEA. CDR3 residues: CSVEGWVVLGSGRGTDTQYF. DNA of the CDR3: TGCAGCGTTGAAGGCTGGGTCGTATTGGGTAGCGGGAGAGGAACAGATACGCAGTATTTT.

The chain couples TRBV7-6 to TRBJ2-7, with 7 bases fitting TRBD1. Germline V lookup: CDR1 SGHVS, CDR2 FNYEAQ. The V and J ends lost 5 bases and 0 bases, in that order; junction bases with no gene match: 10. The CDR3 consists of 16 residues. The CDR3 is CASSPQRAGGSYEQYF. The CDR3, as DNA: TGTGCCAGCAGCCCCCAACGGGCAGGGGGCTCCTACGAGCAGTACTTC.

J is TRBJ1-2 and V is TRBV28, with 7 bases that match TRBD1. Germline lookup yields CDR1 MDHEN and CDR2 SYDVKM. This CDR3 region has 15 residues. The J segment lost 4 bases and the V segment lost 8 bases, leaving 13 bases of the junction unmatched. This CDR3 is CASATAGGKGYGYTF. CDR3 bases: TGTGCCAGCGCGACGGCAGGGGGAAAGGGCTATGGCTACACCTTC.

This chain links TRBV11-2 with TRBJ2-5, with 11 bases that match TRBD1. CDR3 length equals 16 residues. V trimming: 5 bases; J trimming: 4 bases; junction bases outside the gene matches: 9. The germline V gene has CDR1 SGHAT and CDR2 FQNNGV. CDR3 nucleotide sequence: TGTGCCAGCAGCGTGGTGGGACAGGGGGACCGAGAGACCCAGTACTTC. Translating it yields CASSVVGQGDRETQYF.

V usage is TRBV29-1 and J usage is TRBJ2-7, with no clear D. This CDR3 comprises 12 residues. CDR1 is SQVTM, CDR2 ANQGSEA, per germline. Trimming cost V 8 bases and J 6 bases, with 17 bases left between them. The CDR3 sequence is CSTSLGSREQYF. As DNA, the CDR3 is TGCAGCACTTCCCTAGGCTCGCGCGAGCAGTACTTC.

The chain carries TRBV19 and TRBJ1-2; 8 bases fit TRBD1. Germline V gives CDR1 LNHDA, CDR2 SQIVND (reference sequence). This CDR3 region has 15 residues. V shed 7 bases, J shed 2 bases, and the junction held 9 bases outside the gene matches. The CDR3 coding sequence is TGTGCCAGTAATTTGGGCAGACAGGGGAACTATGGCTACACCTTC. It is translated as CASNLGRQGNYGYTF.

The gene calls are TRBV10-2 and TRBJ2-7; 10 bases fit TRBD1. Germline lookup yields CDR1 WSHSY and CDR2 SAAADI. The CDR3 covers 13 residues. After removal of 7 bases from V and 3 bases from J, the junction contained 3 bases not matched to a gene. CDR3 coding DNA: TGCGCCAGCACCCGGACAGGGGGCTACGAGCAGTACTTC. It encodes CASTRTGGYEQYF.

J is TRBJ2-3 and V is TRBV2; 8 bases are shared with TRBD2. The CDR3 has 14 amino acids. Per germline, CDR1 SNHLY and CDR2 FYNNEI. V trimming: 7 bases; J trimming: 4 bases; junction bases outside the gene matches: 7. The CDR3 spells CASTGLAAADTQYF. The CDR3 DNA reads as TGTGCCAGCACCGGACTAGCAGCGGCAGATACGCAGTATTTT.

This rearrangement joins TRBV7-3 to TRBJ2-3; TRBD2 agrees at 11 bases. V was pared by 2 bases and J by 4 bases, with 17 bases of the junction left unmatched. This CDR3 contains 20 residues. CDR1 is SGHTA and CDR2 is FQGTGA in the germline V gene. The CDR3 loop is CASSLVLAGALSPIPDTQYF. The CDR3, as DNA: TGTGCCAGCAGCTTAGTACTAGCGGGAGCATTGAGTCCCATACCAGATACGCAGTATTTT.

The V call is TRBV3-1 (or the pseudogene TRBV3-2), the J call TRBJ2-5; TRBD1 matches at 11 bases. The CDR3 length is 16 residues. In germline, CDR1 is LGHDT, CDR2 YNNKEL (reference sequence). Trimming cost V 6 bases and J 6 bases; bases outside gene matches: 12. The CDR3 sequence: CASRARGQGGVKTQYF. The CDR3 DNA reads as TGTGCCAGCAGAGCCCGGGGACAGGGGGGGGTAAAGACCCAGTACTTC.

The chain has TRBV20-1 and TRBJ1-6, with D possibly matching TRBD1 (5 bases). Germline V gene sequence: CDR1 DFQATT, CDR2 SNEGSKA (reference sequence). The CDR3 covers 16 residues. V was cut by 3 bases and J by 0 bases, with 12 bases left in between. The CDR3 region has the DNA TGCAGTGCTAGTAGACAGAGTAGCTCCTATAATTCACCCCTCCACTTT. This gives the protein CSASRQSSSYNSPLHF.

The CDR3: CASSSPHDNYNEQFF. The CDR3 nucleotides read TGTGCCAGCAGCTCACCCCATGACAACTACAATGAGCAGTTCTTC. The chain joins TRBV11-3 to TRBJ2-1; D remains ambiguous. CDR1 is SGHNT and CDR2 is YENEEA in the germline V gene. The CDR3 extends over 15 amino acids. V lost 4 bases and J 3 bases, leaving 13 bases between the germline ends.

V gene TRBV28 combines with J gene TRBJ2-5; D may be TRBD1 (6 bases). This CDR3 has 16 residues. V was shortened by 1 base and J by 0 bases, with 12 bases between the two germline ends. Germline loops: CDR1 MDHEN, CDR2 SYDVKM. Here the CDR3 reads CASSLSVGQYQETQYF. CDR3 bases: TGTGCCAGCAGTTTATCGGTTGGACAGTACCAAGAGACCCAGTACTTC.

This clone has only a few counts. The chain joins TRBV7-9 to TRBJ2-5; 15 nucleotides align to TRBD2. The CDR3 spans 17 residues. CDR1 and CDR2 from the germline V gene are SEHNR and FQNEAQ (reference sequence). J gave up 4 bases and V 3 bases, and 6 bases lay outside the gene matches. CDR3 nucleotide sequence: TGTGCCAGCAGCTTCGGACTAGCGGGAGGGTTATTAGAGACCCAGTACTTC. Residues: CASSFGLAGGLLETQYF.

V is TRBV9 and J is TRBJ1-1; 7 nucleotides line up with TRBD1. CDR1 and CDR2 from the germline V gene are SGDLS and YYNGEE. Trimming at V came to 6 bases and at J to 1 base, leaving 9 bases not matched to a gene. This CDR3 is built from 15 residues. In nucleotides, the CDR3 is TGTGCCAGCAAGCCCCCAGACAGGGAGAACACTGAAGCTTTCTTT. Protein product: CASKPPDRENTEAFF.

The genes are TRBV28 and TRBJ2-7; 9 positions match TRBD1. Germline CDR1 reads MDHEN; CDR2 reads SYDVKM. CDR3 length: 14 amino acids. Losses at the gene ends were 6 bases for V and 4 bases for J; bases not matched to a gene: 7. CDR3 DNA sequence: TGTGCCAGCAGAAAACAGGGGGCGATTTACGAGCAGTACTTC. Amino acids: CASRKQGAIYEQYF.

Written as DNA, the CDR3 is TGTGCCAGCAGCTCGGGACTAGCGGGAGTGACAGATACGCAGTATTTT. It encodes CASSSGLAGVTDTQYF. The rearrangement links TRBV7-3 to TRBJ2-3, with 14 nucleotides matching TRBD2. J was trimmed by 3 bases and V by 4 bases; bases with no gene match: 3. The germline V gene encodes CDR1 SGHTA and CDR2 FQGTGA. CDR3 length equals 16 residues.

The chain carries TRBV7-9 and TRBJ1-4; 8 nucleotides align to TRBD1. Germline loops: CDR1 SEHNR, CDR2 FQNEAQ (reference sequence). V shed 3 bases, J shed 5 bases, and the junction held 5 bases outside the gene matches. This CDR3 has 15 residues. The CDR3 DNA reads TGTGCCAGCAGCTTCACAGGGGGAGAGAATGAAAAACTGTTTTTT. It encodes CASSFTGGENEKLFF.

The chain uses TRBV5-1 and TRBJ2-2, with 10 nucleotides matching TRBD1. The CDR3 runs to 16 residues. Germline loops: CDR1 SGHRS, CDR2 YFSETQ. Unmatched junction bases numbered 11, after V lost 5 bases and J lost 7 bases. The CDR3, as DNA: TGCGCCAGCAGACGACCCGGGACAGGGGTCAACGGGGAGCTGTTTTTT. Protein sequence: CASRRPGTGVNGELFF.